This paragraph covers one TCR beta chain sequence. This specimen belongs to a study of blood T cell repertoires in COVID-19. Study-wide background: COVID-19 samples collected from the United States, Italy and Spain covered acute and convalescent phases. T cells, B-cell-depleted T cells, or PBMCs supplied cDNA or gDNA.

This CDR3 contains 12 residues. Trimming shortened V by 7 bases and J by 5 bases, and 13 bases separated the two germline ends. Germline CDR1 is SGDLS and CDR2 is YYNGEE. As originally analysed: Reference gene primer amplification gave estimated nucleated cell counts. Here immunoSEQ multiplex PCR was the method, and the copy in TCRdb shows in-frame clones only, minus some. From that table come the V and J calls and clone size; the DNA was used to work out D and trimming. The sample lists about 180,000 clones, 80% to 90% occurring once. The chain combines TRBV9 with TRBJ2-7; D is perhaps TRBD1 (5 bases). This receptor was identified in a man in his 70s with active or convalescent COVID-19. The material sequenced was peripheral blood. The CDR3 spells CASGAGPNEQYF. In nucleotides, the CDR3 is TGTGCCAGCGGGGCAGGGCCCAACGAGCAGTACTTC.